Listed here are 14 T cell receptor beta chains from one sample, sequenced in a study of somatic mutations in cytotoxic T cells in rheumatoid arthritis. Using immunoSEQ multiplex PCR, the repertoire was profiled, and TCRdb retains in-frame clones only, with some absent. The sample yields roughly 14,000 clones, 75% to 95% seen once. Sequencing input: CD4+ T cells sorted from blood. The receptors shown here come from a man between 65 and 85 years old with rheumatoid arthritis.

The genes are TRBV12-5 and TRBJ2-1; maybe TRBD1 (5 bases). The CDR3 totals 16 residues. V was pared by 4 bases and J by 8 bases, with 21 bases between. Germline values: CDR1 LGHNT, CDR2 FRNRAP. The CDR3 coding sequence is TGTGCTAGTGGTTCCGGGCCGCGGACAACGGGCGATGAGCAGTTCTTC. This translates into CASGSGPRTTGDEQFF.

The chain combines TRBV7-2 with TRBJ2-7; 9 nucleotides line up with TRBD1. CDR3 size: 15 residues. CDR1 and CDR2 from the germline V gene are SGHTA and FQGNSA. The J segment lost 1 base and the V segment lost 0 bases, leaving 1 base of the junction unmatched. The CDR3 DNA sequence: TGTGCCAGCAGCTTAGCCGGGACAGGGTCCTACGAGCAGTACTTC. Protein product: CASSLAGTGSYEQYF. The variable domain in full, with the rest retrieved from reference TRBV7-2 and TRBJ2-7, is GAGVSQSPSNKVTEKGKDVELRCDPISGHTALYWYRQSLGQGLEFLIYFQGNSAPDKSGLPSDRFSAERTGGSVSTLTIQRTQQEDSAVYLCASSLAGTGSYEQYFGPGTRLTVT.

V is TRBV2 and J is TRBJ1-2; D may be TRBD1 (6 bases). The CDR3 loop spans 13 amino acids. Trimming shortened V by 5 bases and J by 4 bases, and 11 bases separated the two germline ends. CDR1 is SNHLY, CDR2 FYNNEI, per germline. CDR3 coding DNA: TGTGCCAGCAGTACAGGGCCTGGCTATGGCTACACCTTC. It specifies CASSTGPGYGYTF.

J is TRBJ1-3 and V is TRBV4-2; 7 bases agree with TRBD1. Per the germline V gene, CDR1 is LGHNA and CDR2 is YNFKEQ. The V segment lost 3 bases and the J segment 2 bases; nucleotides outside the gene matches: 4. The length of the CDR3 is 15 residues. The CDR3 sequence is CASSQATGPGNTIYF. DNA for the CDR3: TGTGCCAGCAGCCAGGCGACAGGGCCTGGAAACACCATATATTTT.

This clone has only one observation. The chain has TRBV18 and TRBJ2-5; D gene ambiguous. The CDR3 extends over 14 amino acids. With 6 bases removed from V and 5 bases from J, the gap between germline ends came to 16 bases. The germline CDR1 and CDR2 sequences are KGHSH and LQKENI. The CDR3, as DNA: TGTGCCAGCTCTCCTCGGTCCTCGTGGGAGACCCAGTACTTC. Amino acids: CASSPRSSWETQYF.

This chain connects TRBV6-5 to TRBJ1-2; D is possibly TRBD1 (6 bases). The CDR3 is 15 amino acids. In germline, CDR1 is MNHEY, CDR2 SVGAGI. With 5 bases removed from V and 1 base from J, the gap between germline ends came to 14 bases. CDR3 loop: CASSPGQLLNYGYTF. CDR3 in DNA: TGTGCCAGCAGTCCCGGACAGCTCCTTAACTATGGCTACACCTTC.

The rearrangement joins TRBV30 to TRBJ2-5, with no clear D. CDR3 length: 13 residues. Germline assignment: CDR1 GTSNPN and CDR2 SVGIG (reference sequence). Trimming took off 0 bases at V and 0 bases at J, with 5 bases between the two ends. Here the CDR3 reads CAWSVANQETQYF. CDR3 nucleotide sequence: TGTGCCTGGAGTGTAGCCAACCAAGAGACCCAGTACTTC.

This clone showed up just once. The chain recombines TRBV30 with TRBJ1-3; D unresolved. This CDR3 is built from 14 residues. Germline CDR1 is GTSNPN and CDR2 is SVGIG (reference sequence). V lost 0 bases and J 7 bases, leaving 13 bases between the germline ends. The CDR3 reads CAWSVGTYGNTIYF. The CDR3 coding sequence is TGTGCCTGGAGTGTTGGCACCTACGGGAACACCATATATTTT.

This chain joins TRBV5-1 and TRBJ2-7; D possibly corresponds to TRBD2 (5 bases). Germline assignment: CDR1 SGHRS and CDR2 YFSETQ. CDR3 length: 15 residues. V was clipped by 4 bases and J by 9 bases, with 23 bases between them. The CDR3 protein is CASSPLARTAVGQYF. The CDR3 nucleotides read TGCGCCAGCAGCCCCTTAGCGCGAACAGCGGTCGGGCAGTACTTC.

V usage is TRBV28 and J usage is TRBJ2-7; 11 positions agree with TRBD1. V lost 4 bases to trimming and J lost 3 bases; unmatched junction nucleotides: 8. The CDR3 consists of 16 residues. Germline-derived CDR1 and CDR2 are MDHEN and SYDVKM. This CDR3 is CASSSAGTGGLYEQYF. For the CDR3, the DNA is TGTGCCAGCAGTTCAGCCGGGACAGGGGGTCTCTACGAGCAGTACTTC.

The gene calls are TRBV7-2 and TRBJ2-3; 8 positions agree with TRBD2. V lost 2 bases, J lost 1 base, and 8 bases stayed unmatched. Germline loops: CDR1 SGHTA, CDR2 FQGNSA. The CDR3 contains 17 residues. This CDR3 is CASSLQGPGGGTDTQYF. In DNA, the CDR3 is TGTGCCAGCAGCTTACAGGGGCCCGGGGGGGGCACAGATACGCAGTATTTT. The full variable domain, its missing parts supplied by reference TRBV7-2 and TRBJ2-3, is GAGVSQSPSNKVTEKGKDVELRCDPISGHTALYWYRQSLGQGLEFLIYFQGNSAPDKSGLPSDRFSAERTGGSVSTLTIQRTQQEDSAVYLCASSLQGPGGGTDTQYFGPGTRLTVL.

This chain joins TRBV27 and TRBJ1-4, with 7 bases aligning to TRBD1. Germline trimming cut 3 bases from V and 5 bases from J; bases unmatched to any gene: 3. The CDR3 is 14 amino acids. Germline lookup yields CDR1 MNHEY and CDR2 SMNVEV (reference sequence). The CDR3 coding sequence is TGTGCCAGCAGTTTGGGCAGGGGGAATGAAAAACTGTTTTTT. This translates into CASSLGRGNEKLFF.

The rearrangement uses TRBV5-4 and TRBJ2-4, with 9 bases fitting TRBD1. J was trimmed by 1 base and V by 4 bases; bases with no gene match: 9. The germline gives CDR1 SGHNT, CDR2 YYREEE (reference sequence). This CDR3 is 17 amino acids long. The CDR3 spells CASSDRDRVWAKNIQYF. The CDR3 nucleotides are TGTGCCAGCAGCGACCGGGACAGGGTATGGGCCAAAAACATTCAGTACTTC.

V is TRBV11-2 and J is TRBJ2-1, with D possibly being TRBD1 (7 bases). Trimming stripped 4 bases from V and 5 bases from J, with 18 bases between. The CDR3 is 16 residues long. The germline V gene has CDR1 SGHAT and CDR2 FQNNGV. The CDR3 protein is CASSSYAGQNDNEQFF. CDR3 nucleotides: TGTGCCAGCAGCTCCTACGCGGGACAGAACGACAATGAGCAGTTCTTC.